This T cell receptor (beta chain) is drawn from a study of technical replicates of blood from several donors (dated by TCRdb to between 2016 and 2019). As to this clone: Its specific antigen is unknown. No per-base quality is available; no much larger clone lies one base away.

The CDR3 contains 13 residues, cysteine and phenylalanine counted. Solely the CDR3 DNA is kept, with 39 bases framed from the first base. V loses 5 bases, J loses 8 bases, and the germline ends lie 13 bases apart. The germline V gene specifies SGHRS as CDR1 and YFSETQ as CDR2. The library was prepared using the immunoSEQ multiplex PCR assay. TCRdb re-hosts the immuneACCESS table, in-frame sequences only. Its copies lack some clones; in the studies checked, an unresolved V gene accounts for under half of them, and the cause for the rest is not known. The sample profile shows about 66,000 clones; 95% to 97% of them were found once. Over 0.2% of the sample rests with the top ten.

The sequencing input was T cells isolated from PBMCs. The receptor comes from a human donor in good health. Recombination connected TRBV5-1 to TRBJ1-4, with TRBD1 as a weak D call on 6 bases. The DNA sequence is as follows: TGCGCCAGCAGGGCACAGGGAGAGGAAAAACTGTTTTTT. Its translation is CASRAQGEEKLFF.